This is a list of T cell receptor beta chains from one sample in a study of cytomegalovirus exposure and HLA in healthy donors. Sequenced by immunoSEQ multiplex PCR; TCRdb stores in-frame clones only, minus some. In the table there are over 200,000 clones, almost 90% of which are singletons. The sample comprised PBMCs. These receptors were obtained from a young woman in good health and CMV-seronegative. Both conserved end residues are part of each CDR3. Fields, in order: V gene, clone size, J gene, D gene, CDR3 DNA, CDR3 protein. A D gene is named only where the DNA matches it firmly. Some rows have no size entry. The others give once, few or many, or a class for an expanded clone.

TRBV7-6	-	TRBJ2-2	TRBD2	TGTGCCAGCAGCGGACTAGCTGCCGGGGAGCTGTTTTTT	CASSGLAAGELFF
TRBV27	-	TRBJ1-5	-	TGTGCCAGCAGTATAGACGCAGGGTCTCAGCCCCAGCATTTT	CASSIDAGSQPQHF
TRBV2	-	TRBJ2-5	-	TGTGCCAGCAGTGAACGGGAGCGGGAGACCCAGTACTTC	CASSERERETQYF
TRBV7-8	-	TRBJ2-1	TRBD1	TGTGCCAGCAGTCAAGGGGACAGGGAATATGAGCAGTTCTTC	CASSQGDREYEQFF
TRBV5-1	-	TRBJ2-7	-	TGCGCCAGCACCGCGACAGGCGGGGGCTACGAGCAGTACTTC	CASTATGGGYEQYF
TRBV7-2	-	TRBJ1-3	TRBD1	TGTGCCAGCAGCCCAGGGGGCGCGGGGTCTGGAAACACCATATATTTT	CASSPGGAGSGNTIYF
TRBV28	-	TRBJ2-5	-	TGTGCCAGCAGTGGGGGGGGCGGGAGTGGAGAGACCCAGTACTTC	CASSGGGGSGETQYF
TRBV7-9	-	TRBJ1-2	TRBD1	TGTGCCAGCAGCTTAGAACCGGGACAGGGTTTAGGCTACACCTTC	CASSLEPGQGLGYTF
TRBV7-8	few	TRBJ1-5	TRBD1	TGTGCCAGCAGCGGCCGGGACAGGTCTCAGCCCCAGCATTTT	CASSGRDRSQPQHF
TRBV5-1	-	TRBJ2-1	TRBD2	TGCGCCAGCAGCGGCGGGACTAGCGGGAGCAATGAGCAGTTCTTC	CASSGGTSGSNEQFF
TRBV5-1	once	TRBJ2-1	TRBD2	TGCGCCAGCGGAGATACACAGCGGGGGGCTTACAATGAGCAGTTCTTC	CASGDTQRGAYNEQFF
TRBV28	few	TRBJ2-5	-	TGTGCCAGCAGTTTAGCAGGGGAGTCGGAAGAGACCCAGTACTTC	CASSLAGESEETQYF
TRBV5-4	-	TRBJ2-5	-	TGTGCCAGCAGCTTTAGCGGAACCCAAGAGACCCAGTACTTC	CASSFSGTQETQYF
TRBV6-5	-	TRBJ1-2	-	TGTGCCAGCCACCCGGTTGATAATGGCTACACCTTC	CASHPVDNGYTF
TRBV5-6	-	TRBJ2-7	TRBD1	TGTGCCAGCAGCCTGGACCTTACAGGGGCCCACGAGCAGTACTTC	CASSLDLTGAHEQYF
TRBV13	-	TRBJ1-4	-	TGTGCCAGCAGCTTACAATTGAATGAAAAACTGTTTTTT	CASSLQLNEKLFF
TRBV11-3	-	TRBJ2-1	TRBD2	TGTGCCAGCAGCCCTAGACTAGCGGCCTACAATGAGCAGTTCTTC	CASSPRLAAYNEQFF
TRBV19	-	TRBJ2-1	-	TGTGCCACCGAGGAGGGGATCGGGGTCTACAATGAGCAGTTCTTC	CATEEGIGVYNEQFF
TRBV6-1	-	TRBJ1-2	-	TGTGCCAGCAGTGAAGAACTTGGCTACACCTTC	CASSEELGYTF
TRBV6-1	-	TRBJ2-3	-	TGTGCCAGCAGTGTGGGGACAACCAGCACAGATACGCAGTATTTT	CASSVGTTSTDTQYF
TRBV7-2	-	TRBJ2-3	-	TGTGCCATTAATCGACGTTCCCGGGGAGATACGCAGTATTTT	CAINRRSRGDTQYF
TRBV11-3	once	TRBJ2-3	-	TGTGCCAGCAGCTTAGTTGGTTCGCGTGTTGGCACAGATACGCAGTATTTT	CASSLVGSRVGTDTQYF
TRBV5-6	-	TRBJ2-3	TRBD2	TGTGCCAGCAGCTTGGATTCGCGGGAGTCTGGCACAGATACGCAGTATTTT	CASSLDSRESGTDTQYF
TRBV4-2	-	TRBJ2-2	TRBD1	TGTGCCAGCAGCCAAGGGACAGGGGATGCCGGGGAGCTGTTTTTT	CASSQGTGDAGELFF